The following is a T cell receptor (beta chain) sequence with its context. What it recognizes is unknown. The entry originates in a study of cytomegalovirus exposure and HLA in healthy donors. With V trimmed by 3 bases and J by 0 bases, 6 bases remained unmatched. The CDR3 runs 16 residues. The germline V gene encodes CDR1 SGHRS and CDR2 YFSETQ. Study-level points and caveats: In presence/absence analyses, roughly uniform sequencing depth across donors was assumed. In a later analysis, DRB1 alleles had the most associated TCRs; HLA-C alleles the fewest. A later analysis showed HLA-associated TCR beta chains outstripping equally common others in clonal expansion.

Researchers ran the PCR with 60 Vbeta and 13 Jbeta primers. The assay was immunoSEQ multiplex PCR, and TCRdb's table has in-frame clones only and misses some. The repertoire holds about 160,000 clones, with 81% as singletons. V usage is TRBV5-1 and J usage is TRBJ1-2; TRBD1 agrees at 9 bases. Material for sequencing was PBMCs. This clonotype was sampled from a man between 50 and 59 years old in good health and CMV-seropositive. The CDR3 nucleotides read TGCGCCAGCAGCTCGGACAGGGGTCGAGCTAACTATGGCTACACCTTC. Protein product: CASSSDRGRANYGYTF.